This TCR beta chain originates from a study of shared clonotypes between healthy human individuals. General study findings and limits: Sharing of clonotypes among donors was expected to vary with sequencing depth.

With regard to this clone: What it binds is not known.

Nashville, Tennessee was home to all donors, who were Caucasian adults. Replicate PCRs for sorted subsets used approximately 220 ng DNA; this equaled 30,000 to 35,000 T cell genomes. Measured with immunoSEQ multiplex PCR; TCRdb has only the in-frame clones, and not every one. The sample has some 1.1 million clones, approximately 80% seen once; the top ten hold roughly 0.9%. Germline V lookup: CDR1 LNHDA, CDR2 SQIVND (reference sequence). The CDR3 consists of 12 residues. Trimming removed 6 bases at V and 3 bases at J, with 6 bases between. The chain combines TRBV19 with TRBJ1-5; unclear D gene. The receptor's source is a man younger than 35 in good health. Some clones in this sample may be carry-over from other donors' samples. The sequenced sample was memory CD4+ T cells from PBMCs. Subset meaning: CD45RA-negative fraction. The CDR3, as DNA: TGTGCCAGTAGCGGGAACAATCAGCCCCAGCATTTT. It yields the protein CASSGNNQPQHF. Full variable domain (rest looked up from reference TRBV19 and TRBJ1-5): DGGITQSPKYLFRKEGQNVTLSCEQNLNHDAMYWYRQDPGQGLRLIYYSQIVNDFQKGDIAEGYSVSREKKESFPLTVTSAQKNPTAFYLCASSGNNQPQHFGDGTRLSIL.